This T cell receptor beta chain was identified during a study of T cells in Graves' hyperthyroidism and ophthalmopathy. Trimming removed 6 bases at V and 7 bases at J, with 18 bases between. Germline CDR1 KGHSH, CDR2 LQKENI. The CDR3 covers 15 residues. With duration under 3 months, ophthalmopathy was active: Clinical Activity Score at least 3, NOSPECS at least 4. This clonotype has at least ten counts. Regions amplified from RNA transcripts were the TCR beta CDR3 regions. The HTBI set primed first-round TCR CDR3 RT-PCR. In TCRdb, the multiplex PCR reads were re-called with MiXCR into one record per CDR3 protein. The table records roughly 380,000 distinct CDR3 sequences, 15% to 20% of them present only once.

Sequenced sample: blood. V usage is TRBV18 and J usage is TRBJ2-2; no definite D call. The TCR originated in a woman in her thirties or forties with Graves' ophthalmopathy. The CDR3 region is CASSPSLVLDGELFF. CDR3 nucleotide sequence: TGTGCCAGCTCCCCCTCGCTCGTGCTGGACGGGGAGCTGTTTTTT.